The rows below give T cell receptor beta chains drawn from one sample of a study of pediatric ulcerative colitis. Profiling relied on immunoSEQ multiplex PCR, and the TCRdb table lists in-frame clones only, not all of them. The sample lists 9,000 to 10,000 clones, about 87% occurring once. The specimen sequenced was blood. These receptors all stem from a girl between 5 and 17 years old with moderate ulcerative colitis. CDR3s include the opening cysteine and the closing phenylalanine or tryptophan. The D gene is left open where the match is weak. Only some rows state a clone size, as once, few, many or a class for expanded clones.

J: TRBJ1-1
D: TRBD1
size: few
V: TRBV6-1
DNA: TGTGCCAGCAACGACAGGGCTAAGAGTGAAGCTTTCTTT
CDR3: CASNDRAKSEAFF

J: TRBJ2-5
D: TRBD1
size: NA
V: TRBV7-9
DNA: TGTGCCAGCAGCTACCCCCGGGACAGGGGGGAAGAGACCCAGTACTTC
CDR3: CASSYPRDRGEETQYF

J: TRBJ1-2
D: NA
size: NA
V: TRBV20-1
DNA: TGCAGTGCTAGAGACTATGGCTACACCTTC
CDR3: CSARDYGYTF

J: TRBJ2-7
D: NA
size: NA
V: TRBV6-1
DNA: TGTGCCAGCAGTGACTTTGCCGAGCGGGTAAACGAGCAGTACTTC
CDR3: CASSDFAERVNEQYF

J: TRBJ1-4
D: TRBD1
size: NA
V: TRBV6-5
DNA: TGTGCCAGCAGCTACAGGGGGCGAAATGAAAAACTGTTTTTT
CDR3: CASSYRGRNEKLFF

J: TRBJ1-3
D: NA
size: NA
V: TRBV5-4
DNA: TGTGCCAGCAGCTTGCAGGGGATCTCTGGAAACACCATATATTTT
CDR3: CASSLQGISGNTIYF

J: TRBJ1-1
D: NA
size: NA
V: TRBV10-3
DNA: TGTGCCACCGGGGGGACGAACACTGAAGCTTTCTTT
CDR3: CATGGTNTEAFF

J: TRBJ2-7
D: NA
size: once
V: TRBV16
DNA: TGTGCCAGCAGCCTAGACAGGAGCTCCTACGAGCAGTACTTC
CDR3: CASSLDRSSYEQYF

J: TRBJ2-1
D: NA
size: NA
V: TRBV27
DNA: TGTGCCAGCAGTTTATTTCTGGAGGGTGAGCAGTTCTTC
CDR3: CASSLFLEGEQFF

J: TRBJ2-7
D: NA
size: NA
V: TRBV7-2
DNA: TGTGCCAGCAGCTTACGTCAGGACGTAACCTACGAGCAGTACTTC
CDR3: CASSLRQDVTYEQYF

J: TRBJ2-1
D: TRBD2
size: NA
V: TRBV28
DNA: TGTGCCAGCAGTTTACTTGCGACTAGCGGGCAGAACAATGAGCAGTTCTTC
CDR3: CASSLLATSGQNNEQFF

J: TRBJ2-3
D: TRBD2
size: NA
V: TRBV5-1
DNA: TGCGCCAGCAGCTTGGTATTAAGCGGGGCCGGTTCCCTCACAGATACGCAGTATTTT
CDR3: CASSLVLSGAGSLTDTQYF

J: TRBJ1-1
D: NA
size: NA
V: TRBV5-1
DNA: TGCGCCAGCAGCTTGGCCCGGTCGAACACTGAAGCTTTCTTT
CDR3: CASSLARSNTEAFF

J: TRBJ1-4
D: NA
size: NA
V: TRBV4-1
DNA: TGCGCCAGCAGCCAAGTGACAGCCGTAGTTGCAACTAATGAAAAACTGTTTTTT
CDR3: CASSQVTAVVATNEKLFF

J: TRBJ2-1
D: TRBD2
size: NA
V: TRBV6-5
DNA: TGTGCCAGCAGTTACTATCCTAGCGGGGGGCCCAATGAGCAGTTCTTC
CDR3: CASSYYPSGGPNEQFF

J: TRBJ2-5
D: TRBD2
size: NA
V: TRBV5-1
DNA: TGCGCCAGCAGCTTGAATCCTAGCGGGGGCCTAGTCCAAGAGACCCAGTACTTC
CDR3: CASSLNPSGGLVQETQYF

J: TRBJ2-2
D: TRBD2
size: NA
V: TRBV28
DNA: TGTGCCACCAAGGTAGCGGGAGGGCTTTCGACCGGGGAGCTGTTTTTT
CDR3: CATKVAGGLSTGELFF

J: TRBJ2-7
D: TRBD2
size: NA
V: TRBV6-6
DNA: TGTGCCAGCAGTCTCAGACTAGCAAGTCACGAGCAGTACTTC
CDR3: CASSLRLASHEQYF

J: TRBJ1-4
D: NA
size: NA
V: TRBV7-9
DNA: TGTGCCAGCAGCCTCCACCTGGGGGGAAGTGAAAAACTGTTTTTT
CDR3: CASSLHLGGSEKLFF